The entry below describes one T cell receptor (beta chain). The target antigen is unknown. The same CDR3 can be traced to other DNA sequences in this sample. This record comes from a study of shared clonotypes between healthy human individuals. Study background: Used for every donor were three CD4 naive, three CD4 memory, two CD8 naive and one CD8 memory plate.

Per sorted-subset replicate PCR, input was around 200 ng DNA, representing tens of thousands of T cell genomes. Libraries were prepared by immunoSEQ multiplex PCR; TCRdb keeps only in-frame clonotypes and omits some of them. Of approximately 1.5 million clones listed, under 99% are singletons. The study's findings and limits: Clonotypes shared by all four donors outscored non-shared clonotypes in generation probability.

The germline V gene encodes CDR1 SGHTA and CDR2 FQGNSA. Trimming took 2 bases from V and 0 from J, leaving 7 bases between them. CDR3 length: 15 amino acids. Sequencing was done on a sample of naive CD4+ T cells sorted from blood. Subset indicated: CD45RA+ positively selected. This rearrangement joins TRBV7-2 to TRBJ2-2; tentative D call: TRBD2 (5 bases). The clonotype originates from a man in his thirties or forties in good health. The CDR3 reads CASSLRRTNTGELFF. The CDR3 nucleotides are TGTGCCAGCAGCTTACGGAGGACGAACACCGGGGAGCTGTTTTTT.